The TCR beta chain described here comes from a study of cytomegalovirus exposure and HLA in healthy donors. Study-wide results and caveats: Associated with HLA alleles at 0.05 false discovery rate in a later analysis were 17,000 or so TCR beta sequences. Earlier findings revealed that most TCR beta V segments proved productive either about 90% or about 30% of the time. Specificity of a few CMV-associated chains for CMV antigens was verified in vitro. Altogether, 164 TCR beta chains were recorded as cytomegalovirus-associated.

This clone showed up just a few times. Its antigen is still unknown. J was trimmed by 4 bases and V by 5 bases; bases with no gene match: 9. The CDR3 is 16 amino acids. The germline V gene encodes CDR1 SEHNR and CDR2 FQNEAQ (reference sequence). PCR employed 60 Vbeta and 13 Jbeta primers. Some clones are missing from TCRdb's copy, which holds only in-frame ones; the method was immunoSEQ multiplex PCR. This sample has 200,000 to 250,000 clones, with under 80% found just once. This receptor was identified in a young woman in good health and CMV-seronegative. The chain links TRBV7-9 to TRBJ2-3; the match to TRBD2 covers 10 bases. Sequencing was done on a sample of PBMCs. The CDR3 protein is CASSQDQRGGADTQYF. DNA of the CDR3: TGTGCCAGCAGCCAAGACCAGCGGGGGGGCGCAGATACGCAGTATTTT.